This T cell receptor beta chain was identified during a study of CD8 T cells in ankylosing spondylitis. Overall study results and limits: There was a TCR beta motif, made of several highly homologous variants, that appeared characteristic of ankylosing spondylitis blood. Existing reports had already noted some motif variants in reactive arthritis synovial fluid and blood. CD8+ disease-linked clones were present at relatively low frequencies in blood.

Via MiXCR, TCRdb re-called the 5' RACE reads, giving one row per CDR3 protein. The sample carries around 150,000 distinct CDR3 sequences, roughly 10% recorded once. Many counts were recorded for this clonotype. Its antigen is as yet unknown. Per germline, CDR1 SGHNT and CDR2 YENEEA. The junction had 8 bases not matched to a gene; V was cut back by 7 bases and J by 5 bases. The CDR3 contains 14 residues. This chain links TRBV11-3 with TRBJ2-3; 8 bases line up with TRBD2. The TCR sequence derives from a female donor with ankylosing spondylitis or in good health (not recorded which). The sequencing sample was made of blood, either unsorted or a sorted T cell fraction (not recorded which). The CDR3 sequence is CASTSRREGDTQYF. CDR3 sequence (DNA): TGTGCCAGCACATCTCGACGGGAGGGAGATACGCAGTATTTT. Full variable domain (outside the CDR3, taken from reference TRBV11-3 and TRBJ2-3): EAGVVQSPRYKIIEKKQPVAFWCNPISGHNTLYWYLQNLGQGPELLIRYENEEAVDDSQLPKDRFSAERLKGVDSTLKIQPAELGDSAVYLCASTSRREGDTQYFGPGTRLTVL.